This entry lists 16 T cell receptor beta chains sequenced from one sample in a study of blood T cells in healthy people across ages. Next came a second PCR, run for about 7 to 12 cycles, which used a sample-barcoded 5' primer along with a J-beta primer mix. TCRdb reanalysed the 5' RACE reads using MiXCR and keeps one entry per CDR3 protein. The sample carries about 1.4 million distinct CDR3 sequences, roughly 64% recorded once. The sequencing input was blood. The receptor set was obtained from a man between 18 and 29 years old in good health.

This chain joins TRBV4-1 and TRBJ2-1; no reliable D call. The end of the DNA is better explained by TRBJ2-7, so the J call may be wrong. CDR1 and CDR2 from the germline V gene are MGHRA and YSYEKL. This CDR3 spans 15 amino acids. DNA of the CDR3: TGCGCCAGCAGCCAAGATTCCAGCTCCGGCAATGAGCAGTACTTC. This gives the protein CASSQDSSSGNEQYF.

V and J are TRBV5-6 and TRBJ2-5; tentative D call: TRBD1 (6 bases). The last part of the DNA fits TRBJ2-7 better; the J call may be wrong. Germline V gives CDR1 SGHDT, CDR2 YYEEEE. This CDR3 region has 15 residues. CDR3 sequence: CASSLPGQNSYEQYF. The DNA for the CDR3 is TGTGCCAGCAGCTTGCCAGGACAGAACTCCTACGAGCAGTACTTC.

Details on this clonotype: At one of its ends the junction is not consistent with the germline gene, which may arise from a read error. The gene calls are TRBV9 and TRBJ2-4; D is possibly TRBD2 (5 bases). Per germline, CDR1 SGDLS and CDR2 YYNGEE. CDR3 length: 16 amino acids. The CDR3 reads CASSVDPLLEVNSQYF. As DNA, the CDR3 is TGTGCCAGCAGCGTAGACCCGTTGTTGGAGGTGAACAGTCAGTACTTC.

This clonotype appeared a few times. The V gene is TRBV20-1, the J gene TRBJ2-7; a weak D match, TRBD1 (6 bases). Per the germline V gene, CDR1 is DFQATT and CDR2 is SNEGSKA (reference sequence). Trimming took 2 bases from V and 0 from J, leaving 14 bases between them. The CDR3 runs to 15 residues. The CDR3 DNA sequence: TGCAGTGCTAGAACCGACAGGCCAGGCTCCTACGAGCAGTACTTC. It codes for CSARTDRPGSYEQYF.

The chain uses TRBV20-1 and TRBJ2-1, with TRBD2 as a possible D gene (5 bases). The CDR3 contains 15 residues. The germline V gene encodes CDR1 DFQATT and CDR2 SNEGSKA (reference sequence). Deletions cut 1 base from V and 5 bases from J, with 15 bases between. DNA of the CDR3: TGCAGTGCTAGAGGACGTAAGAGGGCCGACAATGAGCAGTTCTTC. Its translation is CSARGRKRADNEQFF.

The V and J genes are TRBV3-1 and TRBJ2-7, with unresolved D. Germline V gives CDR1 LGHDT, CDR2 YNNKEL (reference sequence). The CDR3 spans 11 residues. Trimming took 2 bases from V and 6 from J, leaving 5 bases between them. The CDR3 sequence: CASSQFLEQYF. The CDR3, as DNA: TGTGCCAGCAGCCAATTTCTCGAGCAGTACTTC.

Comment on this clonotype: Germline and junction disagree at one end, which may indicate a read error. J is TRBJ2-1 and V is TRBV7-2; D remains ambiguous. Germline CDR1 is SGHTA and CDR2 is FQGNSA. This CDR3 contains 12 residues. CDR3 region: CASSLNYNERFF. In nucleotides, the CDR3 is TGTGCCAGCAGCCTCAACTACAATGAGCGGTTCTTC. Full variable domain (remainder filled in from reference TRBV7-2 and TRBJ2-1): GAGVSQSPSNKVTEKGKDVELRCDPISGHTALYWYRQSLGQGLEFLIYFQGNSAPDKSGLPSDRFSAERTGGSVSTLTIQRTQQEDSAVYLCASSLNYNERFFGPGTRLTVL.

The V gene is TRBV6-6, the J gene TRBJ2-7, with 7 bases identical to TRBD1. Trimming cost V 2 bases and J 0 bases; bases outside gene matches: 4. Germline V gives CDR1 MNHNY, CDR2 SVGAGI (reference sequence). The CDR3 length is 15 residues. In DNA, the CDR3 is TGTGCCAGCAGTTACGAGGGGGCGCCCTCCTACGAGCAGTACTTC. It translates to CASSYEGAPSYEQYF.

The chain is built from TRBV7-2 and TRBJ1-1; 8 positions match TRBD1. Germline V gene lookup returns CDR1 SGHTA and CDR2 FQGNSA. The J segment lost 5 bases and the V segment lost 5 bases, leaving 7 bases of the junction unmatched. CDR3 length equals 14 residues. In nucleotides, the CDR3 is TGTGCCAGCAGCATAAGGCACAGGGGGACTGAAGCTTTCTTT. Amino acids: CASSIRHRGTEAFF.

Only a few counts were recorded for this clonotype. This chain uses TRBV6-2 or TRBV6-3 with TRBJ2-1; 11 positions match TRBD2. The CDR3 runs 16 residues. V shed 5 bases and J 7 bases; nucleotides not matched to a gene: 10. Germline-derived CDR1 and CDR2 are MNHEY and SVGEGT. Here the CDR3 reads CASSPLAGGPLNEQFF. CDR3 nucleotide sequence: TGTGCCAGCAGTCCCTTAGCGGGGGGGCCTTTGAATGAGCAGTTCTTC.

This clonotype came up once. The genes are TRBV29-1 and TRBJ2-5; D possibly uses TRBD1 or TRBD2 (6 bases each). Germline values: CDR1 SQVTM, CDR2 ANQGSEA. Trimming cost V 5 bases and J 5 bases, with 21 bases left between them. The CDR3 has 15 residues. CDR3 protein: CSVKKRGDPLETQYF. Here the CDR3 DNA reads TGCAGCGTTAAAAAGAGGGGGGACCCCCTGGAGACCCAGTACTTC.

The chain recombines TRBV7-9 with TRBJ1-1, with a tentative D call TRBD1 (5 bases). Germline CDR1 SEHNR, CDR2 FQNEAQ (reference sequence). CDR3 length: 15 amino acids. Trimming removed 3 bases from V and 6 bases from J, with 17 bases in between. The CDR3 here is CASSFSGRAKSEAFF. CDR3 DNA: TGTGCCAGCAGCTTTTCCGGCAGGGCGAAGTCTGAAGCTTTCTTT.

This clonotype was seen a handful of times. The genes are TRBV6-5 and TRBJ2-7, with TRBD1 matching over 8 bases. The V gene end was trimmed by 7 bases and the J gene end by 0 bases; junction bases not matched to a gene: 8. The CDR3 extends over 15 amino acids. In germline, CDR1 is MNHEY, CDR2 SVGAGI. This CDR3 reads CASTLDRASSYEQYF. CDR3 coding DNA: TGTGCCAGCACCCTGGACAGGGCAAGCTCCTACGAGCAGTACTTC.

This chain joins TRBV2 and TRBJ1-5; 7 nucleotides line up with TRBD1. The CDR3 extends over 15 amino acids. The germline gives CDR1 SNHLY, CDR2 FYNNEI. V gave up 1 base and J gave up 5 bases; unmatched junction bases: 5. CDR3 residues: CASSEVRGLYQPQHF. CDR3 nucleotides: TGTGCCAGCAGTGAAGTCAGGGGGTTGTATCAGCCCCAGCATTTT. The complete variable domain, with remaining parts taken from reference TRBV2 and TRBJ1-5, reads EPEVTQTPSHQVTQMGQEVILRCVPISNHLYFYWYRQILGQKVEFLVSFYNNEISEKSEIFDDQFSVERPDGSNFTLKIRSTKLEDSAMYFCASSEVRGLYQPQHFGDGTRLSIL.

CDR3 in amino acids: CSARTSGYGYTF. CDR3 DNA sequence: TGCAGTGCCAGGACATCGGGCTATGGCTACACCTTC. V is TRBV20-1 and J is TRBJ1-2; D possibly corresponds to TRBD1 (5 bases). The germline V gene has CDR1 DFQATT and CDR2 SNEGSKA (reference sequence). Trimming took 6 bases from V and 4 from J, leaving 12 bases between them. The CDR3 totals 12 residues.

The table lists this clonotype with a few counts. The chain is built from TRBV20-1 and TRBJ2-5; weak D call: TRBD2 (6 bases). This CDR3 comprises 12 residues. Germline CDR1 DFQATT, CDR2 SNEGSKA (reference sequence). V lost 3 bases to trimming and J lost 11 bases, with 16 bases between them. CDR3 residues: CSASHPGGEQYF. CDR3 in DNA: TGCAGTGCTAGCCATCCCGGGGGAGAGCAGTACTTC.